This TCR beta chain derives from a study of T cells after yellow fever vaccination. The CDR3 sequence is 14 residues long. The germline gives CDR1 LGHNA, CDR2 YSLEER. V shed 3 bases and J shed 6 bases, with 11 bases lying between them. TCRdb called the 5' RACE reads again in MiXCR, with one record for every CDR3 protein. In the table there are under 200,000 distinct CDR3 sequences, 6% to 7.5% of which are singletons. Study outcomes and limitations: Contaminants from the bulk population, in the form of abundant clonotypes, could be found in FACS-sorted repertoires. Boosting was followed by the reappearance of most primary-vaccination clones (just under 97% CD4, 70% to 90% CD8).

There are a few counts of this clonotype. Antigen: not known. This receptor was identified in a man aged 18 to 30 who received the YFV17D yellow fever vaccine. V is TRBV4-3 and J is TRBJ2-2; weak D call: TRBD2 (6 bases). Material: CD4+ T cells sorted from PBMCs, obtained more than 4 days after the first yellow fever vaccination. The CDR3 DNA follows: TGCGCCAGCAGCCAGGGAGGAGCGGCCGGGGAGCTGTTTTTT. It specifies CASSQGGAAGELFF.